The T cell receptor (beta chain) described here comes from a study of OX40 agonist ivuxolimab in advanced cancers. CDR3 size: 14 residues. Trimming shortened V by 7 bases and J by 1 base, and 16 bases separated the two germline ends. Per the germline V gene, CDR1 is GTSNPN and CDR2 is SVGIG (reference sequence). Some clones are missing from TCRdb's copy, which holds only in-frame ones; the method was immunoSEQ multiplex PCR. The sample has around 95,000 clones, approximately 91% seen once. Blood draws occurred at baseline, cycle 4 day 1, and cycle 7 day 1. The study's findings and limits: With doses of 0.1 to 3.0 mg/kg, CD4+ and CD8+ blood T cells had undergone clonal expansion by week 6. More expanded clones were seen, on average, in CD8+ T cells than in CD4+.

This clone showed up just a few times. The antigen remains unidentified. The sequence was obtained from an adult with an advanced solid tumor such as melanoma, head and neck, liver or kidney cancer. V and J are TRBV30 and TRBJ1-1; possible D gene TRBD1, 5 bases. Specimen: CD4+ or CD8+ T cells sorted from blood, collected in a trial of the OX40 agonist ivuxolimab. CDR3 coding DNA: TGTGCCTTTCAGGGCTACTTAGGGAACACTGAAGCTTTCTTT. Amino acid sequence: CAFQGYLGNTEAFF.